This is a list of T cell receptor beta chains from one sample in a study of cytomegalovirus exposure and HLA in healthy donors. Data came from immunoSEQ multiplex PCR; TCRdb stores just in-frame clones and leaves some out. The sample has over 120,000 clones, approximately 74% seen once. Specimen: PBMCs. The receptors were sampled from a man between 18 and 29 years old in good health and CMV-seropositive. Both conserved end residues are part of each CDR3. The order of the fields is V gene, D gene, J gene, clone size, CDR3 protein, CDR3 DNA. A D gene is named only where the DNA matches it firmly. Where a row states a size, it is once, few, many or the class of an expanded clone; other rows omit it.

>TRBV6-1|.|TRBJ1-2|.
CASSEAQYGYTF
TGTGCCAGCAGTGAAGCACAGTATGGCTACACCTTC
>TRBV4-1|.|TRBJ1-5|.
CASSQLSQGQPQHF
TGCGCCAGCAGCCAACTCTCCCAGGGACAGCCCCAGCATTTT
>TRBV10-3|TRBD2|TRBJ2-5|few
CAISEGATPQRTSRAETQYF
TGTGCCATCAGTGAGGGCGCCACACCGCAGAGGACTAGCAGGGCGGAGACCCAGTACTTC
>TRBV2|.|TRBJ1-4|.
CASSVGRGNEKLFF
TGTGCCAGCAGTGTGGGCAGGGGTAATGAAAAACTGTTTTTT
>TRBV29-1|TRBD1|TRBJ1-5|.
CSVRGQSSNQPQHF
TGCAGCGTCCGGGGACAGAGTAGCAATCAGCCCCAGCATTTT
>TRBV7-2|.|TRBJ1-3|.
CASNLQGAGNTIYF
TGTGCCAGCAACCTACAGGGCGCCGGAAACACCATATATTTT
>TRBV7-2|.|TRBJ2-5|.
CASSLGGSPGETQYF
TGTGCCAGCAGCTTAGGCGGATCCCCGGGAGAGACCCAGTACTTC
>TRBV4-1|.|TRBJ2-7|.
CASSQVQGQYEQYF
TGCGCCAGCAGCCAAGTACAGGGTCAGTACGAGCAGTACTTC
>TRBV2|TRBD2|TRBJ2-3|.
CASALAGITDTQYF
TGTGCCAGCGCACTAGCGGGGATCACAGATACGCAGTATTTT
>TRBV28|.|TRBJ1-3|.
CASSSPVINSGNTIYF
TGTGCCAGCAGCTCTCCCGTTATTAACTCTGGAAACACCATATATTTT
>TRBV7-2|.|TRBJ2-3|.
CASQGDYTDTQYF
TGTGCCAGCCAAGGCGACTACACAGATACGCAGTATTTT
>TRBV7-2|.|TRBJ2-2|.
CASLKGGRNTGELFF
TGTGCCAGCCTCAAGGGCGGGCGCAACACCGGGGAGCTGTTTTTT
>TRBV11-2|.|TRBJ1-2|.
CASSLDVQDSGYTF
TGTGCCAGCAGCTTAGACGTTCAGGACAGCGGCTACACCTTC
>TRBV19|.|TRBJ1-4|.
CASNIGRGPNEKLFF
TGTGCCAGTAATATAGGAAGGGGCCCGAATGAAAAACTGTTTTTT
>TRBV4-3|.|TRBJ2-7|.
CASSPGEGPYEQYF
TGCGCCAGCAGCCCCGGTGAGGGCCCCTACGAGCAGTACTTC
>TRBV7-9|.|TRBJ2-5|.
CASSLIRGTPGAQYF
TGTGCCAGCAGCTTAATAAGGGGCACCCCAGGGGCCCAGTACTTC
>TRBV19|TRBD1|TRBJ1-6|.
CASKDRVRSPLHF
TGTGCCAGTAAGGACAGGGTGAGGTCACCCCTCCACTTT
>TRBV7-6|.|TRBJ2-7|few
CASSLALFTYEQYF
TGTGCCAGCAGCTTAGCGTTATTTACCTACGAGCAGTACTTC
>TRBV4-2|TRBD2|TRBJ2-3|.
CASSYPGTRDTQYF
TGTGCCAGCAGCTACCCCGGGACTAGAGATACGCAGTATTTT
>TRBV28|.|TRBJ1-5|few
CASSLLESGNQPQHF
TGTGCCAGCAGTTTATTAGAGTCGGGCAATCAGCCCCAGCATTTT
>TRBV27|TRBD2|TRBJ2-3|.
CASSLLVNLLAGMATSTDTQYF
TGTGCCAGCAGCCTTTTGGTGAATTTACTAGCGGGGATGGCGACTAGCACAGATACGCAGTATTTT
>TRBV29-1|.|TRBJ1-1|.
CSVEKGGEAFF
TGCAGCGTTGAAAAAGGCGGGGAAGCTTTCTTT
>TRBV28|TRBD2|TRBJ2-7|.
CASKGGLDAFSYEQYF
TGTGCCAGCAAGGGGGGACTAGACGCCTTCTCCTACGAGCAGTACTTC
>TRBV11-2|.|TRBJ2-3|few
CASSLVGGSTDTQYF
TGTGCCAGCAGCTTAGTGGGCGGGAGCACAGATACGCAGTATTTT
>TRBV18|.|TRBJ1-2|.
CASSPPKGSYTF
TGTGCCAGCTCACCACCGAAGGGGAGCTACACCTTC
>TRBV27|.|TRBJ2-3|.
CASSLFRSTDTQYF
TGTGCCAGCAGTTTGTTCCGGAGCACAGATACGCAGTATTTT